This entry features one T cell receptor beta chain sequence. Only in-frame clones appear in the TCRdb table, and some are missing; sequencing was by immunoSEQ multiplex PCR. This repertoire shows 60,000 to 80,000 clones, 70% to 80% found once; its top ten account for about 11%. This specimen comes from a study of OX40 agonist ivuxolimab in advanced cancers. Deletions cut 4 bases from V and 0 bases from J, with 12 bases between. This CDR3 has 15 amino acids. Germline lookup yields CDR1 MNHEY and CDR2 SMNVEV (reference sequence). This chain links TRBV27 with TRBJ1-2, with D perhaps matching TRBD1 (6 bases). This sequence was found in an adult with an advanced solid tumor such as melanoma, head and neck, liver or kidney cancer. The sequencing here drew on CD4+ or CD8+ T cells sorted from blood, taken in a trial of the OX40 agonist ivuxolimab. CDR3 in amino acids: CASSSIKGANYGYTF. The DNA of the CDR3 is TGTGCCAGCAGTTCCATAAAGGGGGCTAACTATGGCTACACCTTC.